This T cell receptor beta chain was observed in a study of memory CD4+ T cells and cytomegalovirus serostatus. The sort gate was single viable CD3+CD4+CD8-CD45RO+ cells for memory CD4+ T cells. Profiled with immunoSEQ multiplex PCR; TCRdb holds only in-frame clones, not every one. In the table there are about 60,000 clones, 80% of which are singletons. The sample was memory CD4+ T cells from blood. The source of this sequence is an adult in good health and CMV-seronegative. Some clones in this sample may be carry-over from other donors' samples.

In DNA, the CDR3 is TGTGCCAGCTCACTCGGGGGATTATTTAACAATGAGCAGTTCTTC. Its translation: CASSLGGLFNNEQFF. The V call is TRBV18, the J call TRBJ2-1; a weak D match, TRBD2 (6 bases). The CDR3 length is 15 residues. The V and J ends lost 4 bases and 5 bases respectively, with 15 bases between them. The germline CDR1 and CDR2 sequences are KGHSH and LQKENI.